This T cell receptor beta chain was documented in a study of blood T cell repertoires in COVID-19. Background on the study: Researchers got acute and convalescent COVID-19 samples from the United States, Italy and Spain. Sources were T cells, B-cell-depleted T cells, or PBMCs; the material itself was cDNA or gDNA.

Original processing methods: How many nucleated cells were present was estimated from reference gene primer amplification. Measured with immunoSEQ multiplex PCR; TCRdb has only the in-frame clones, and not every one. V, J and clone size reflect that table, while D and trimming were determined from the DNA. The table has more than 80,000 clones, roughly 88% seen once. The CDR3 loop spans 15 amino acids. Trimming cost V 6 bases and J 5 bases; bases outside gene matches: 8. CDR1 and CDR2 from the germline V gene are SGHTA and FQGNSA. This TCR came from a man in his fifties with active COVID-19. Sequencing used peripheral blood. The chain has TRBV7-2 and TRBJ2-2; 8 positions match TRBD1. The CDR3, as DNA: TGTGCCAGCAGGAAAACAGGGGGATTGACCGGGGAGCTGTTTTTT. Translated: CASRKTGGLTGELFF.